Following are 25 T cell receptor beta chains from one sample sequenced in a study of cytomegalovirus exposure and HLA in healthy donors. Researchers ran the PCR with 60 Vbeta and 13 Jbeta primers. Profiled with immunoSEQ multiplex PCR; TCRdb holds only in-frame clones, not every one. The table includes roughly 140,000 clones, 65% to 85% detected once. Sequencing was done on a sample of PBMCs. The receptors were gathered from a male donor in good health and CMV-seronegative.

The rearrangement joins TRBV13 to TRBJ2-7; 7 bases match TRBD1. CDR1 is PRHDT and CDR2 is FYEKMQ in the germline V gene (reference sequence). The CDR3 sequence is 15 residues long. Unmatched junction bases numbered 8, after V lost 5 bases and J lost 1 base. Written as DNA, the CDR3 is TGTGCCAGCAGCCAAGGGACAGTCTCTTCCTACGAGCAGTACTTC. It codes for CASSQGTVSSYEQYF.

The CDR3 sequence: CASRDGLAGYDEQFF. In DNA, the CDR3 is TGTGCCAGCAGAGACGGACTAGCGGGATACGATGAGCAGTTCTTC. The J gene is TRBJ2-1, the V gene TRBV2; TRBD2 agrees at 12 bases. Germline lookup yields CDR1 SNHLY and CDR2 FYNNEI. The junction had 8 bases not matched to a gene; V was cut back by 6 bases and J by 8 bases. CDR3 length: 15 amino acids.

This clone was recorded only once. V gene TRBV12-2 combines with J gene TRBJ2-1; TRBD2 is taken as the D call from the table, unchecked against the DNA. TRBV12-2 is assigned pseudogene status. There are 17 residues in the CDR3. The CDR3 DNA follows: TGTGCAAGTCGCTTAGACCAAAAGCGGGAGCCCTACAATGAGCAGTTCTTC. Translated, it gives CASRLDQKREPYNEQFF.

CDR3 residues: CASSPGTSGRSTYNEQFF. The CDR3 DNA reads TGTGCCAGCAGCCCAGGGACTAGCGGGAGAAGCACCTACAATGAGCAGTTCTTC. V and J are TRBV7-9 and TRBJ2-1; 14 bases agree with TRBD2. Germline V gene data show CDR1 as SEHNR and CDR2 as FQNEAQ (reference sequence). J lost 2 bases, V lost 5 bases, and 8 bases had no gene match. CDR3 length: 18 amino acids.

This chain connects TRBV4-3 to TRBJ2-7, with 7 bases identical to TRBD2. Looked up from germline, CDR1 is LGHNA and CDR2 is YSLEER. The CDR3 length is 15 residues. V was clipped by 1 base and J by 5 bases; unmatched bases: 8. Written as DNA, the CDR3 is TGCGCCAGCAGCCAAGGGGGGGGATCCCTGGACGAGCAGTACTTC. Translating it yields CASSQGGGSLDEQYF.

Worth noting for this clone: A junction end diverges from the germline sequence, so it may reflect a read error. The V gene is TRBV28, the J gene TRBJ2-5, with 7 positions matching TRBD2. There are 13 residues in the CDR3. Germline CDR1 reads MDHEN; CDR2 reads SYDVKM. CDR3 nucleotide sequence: TGTGCCAGCAGTGAGGGAGGGTCTGCTGAACTGGACTTC. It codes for CASSEGGSAELDF.

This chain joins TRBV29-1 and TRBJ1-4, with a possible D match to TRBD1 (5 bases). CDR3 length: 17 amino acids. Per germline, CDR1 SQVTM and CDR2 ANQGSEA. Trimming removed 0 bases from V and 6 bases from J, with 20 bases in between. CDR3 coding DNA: TGCAGCGTTGAAGATCCCCAGCAGGGCCCCTTTGATGAAAAACTGTTTTTT. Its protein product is CSVEDPQQGPFDEKLFF.

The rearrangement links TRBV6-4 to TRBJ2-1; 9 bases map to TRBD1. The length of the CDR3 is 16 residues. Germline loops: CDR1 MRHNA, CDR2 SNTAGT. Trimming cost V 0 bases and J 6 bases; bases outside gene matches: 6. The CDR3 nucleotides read TGTGCCAGCAGTGACTCAGGGACAGGGCTTACCAATGAGCAGTTCTTC. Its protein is CASSDSGTGLTNEQFF.

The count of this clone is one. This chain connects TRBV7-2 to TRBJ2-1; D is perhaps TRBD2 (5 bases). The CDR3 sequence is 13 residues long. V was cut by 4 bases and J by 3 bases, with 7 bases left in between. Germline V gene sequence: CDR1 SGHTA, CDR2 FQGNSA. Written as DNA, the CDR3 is TGTGCCAGCAGCTACGGGGTCTACAATGAGCAGTTCTTC. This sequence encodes CASSYGVYNEQFF.

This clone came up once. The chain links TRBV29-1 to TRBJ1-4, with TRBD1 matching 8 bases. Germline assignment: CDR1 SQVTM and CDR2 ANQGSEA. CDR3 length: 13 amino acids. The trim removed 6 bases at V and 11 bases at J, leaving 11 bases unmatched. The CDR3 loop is CSVAGGRREKLFF. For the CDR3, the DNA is TGCAGCGTGGCAGGGGGCCGACGTGAGAAACTGTTTTTT.

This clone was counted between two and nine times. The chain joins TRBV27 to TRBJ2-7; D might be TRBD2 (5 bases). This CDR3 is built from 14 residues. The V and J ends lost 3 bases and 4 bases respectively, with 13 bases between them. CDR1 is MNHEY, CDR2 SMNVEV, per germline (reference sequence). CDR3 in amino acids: CASSFSGKEYEQYF. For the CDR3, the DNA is TGTGCCAGCAGTTTCTCGGGGAAGGAGTACGAGCAGTACTTC.

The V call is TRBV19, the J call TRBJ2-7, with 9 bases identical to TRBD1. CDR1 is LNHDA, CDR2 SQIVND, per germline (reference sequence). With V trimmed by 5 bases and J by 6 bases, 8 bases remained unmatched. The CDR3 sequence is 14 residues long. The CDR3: CASSPGQGEFEQYF. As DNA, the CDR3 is TGTGCCAGTAGTCCGGGACAGGGTGAGTTCGAGCAGTACTTC.

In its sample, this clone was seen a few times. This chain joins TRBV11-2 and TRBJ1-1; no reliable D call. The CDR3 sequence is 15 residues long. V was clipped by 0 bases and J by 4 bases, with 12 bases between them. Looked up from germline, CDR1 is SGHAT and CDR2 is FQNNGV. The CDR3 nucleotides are TGTGCCAGCAGCTTAGATTACCGAGCTATCACTGAAGCTTTCTTT. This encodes CASSLDYRAITEAFF.

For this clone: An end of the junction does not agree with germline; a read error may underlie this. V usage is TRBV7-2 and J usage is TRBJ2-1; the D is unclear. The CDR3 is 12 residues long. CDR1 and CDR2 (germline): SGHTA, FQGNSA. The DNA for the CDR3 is TGTGCCAGCAGCTTCTCCCACAATGAGCAGTTCTTC. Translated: CASSFSHNEQFF.

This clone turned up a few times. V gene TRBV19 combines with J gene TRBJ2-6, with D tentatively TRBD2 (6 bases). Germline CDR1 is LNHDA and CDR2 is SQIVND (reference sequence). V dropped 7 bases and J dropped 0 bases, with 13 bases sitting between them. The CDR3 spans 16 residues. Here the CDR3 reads CASNAGRVSGANVLTF. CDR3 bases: TGTGCCAGTAATGCGGGACGGGTCTCTGGGGCCAACGTCCTGACTTTC.

Here the CDR3 DNA reads TGTGCCAGCAGCTTAGAGGCTAGCGGGCCTCACAATGAGCAGTTCTTC. Residues: CASSLEASGPHNEQFF. The rearrangement joins TRBV7-2 to TRBJ2-1, with 8 bases aligning to TRBD2. The CDR3 length is 16 residues. CDR1 and CDR2 (germline): SGHTA, FQGNSA. Losses at the gene ends were 1 base for V and 5 bases for J; bases not matched to a gene: 7.

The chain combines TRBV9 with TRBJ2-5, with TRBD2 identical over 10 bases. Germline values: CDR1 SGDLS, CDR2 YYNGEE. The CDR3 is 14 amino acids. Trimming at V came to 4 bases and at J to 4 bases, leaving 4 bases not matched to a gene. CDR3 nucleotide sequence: TGTGCCAGCAGCCCCCTAGCGGGAGCAGAGACCCAGTACTTC. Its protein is CASSPLAGAETQYF.

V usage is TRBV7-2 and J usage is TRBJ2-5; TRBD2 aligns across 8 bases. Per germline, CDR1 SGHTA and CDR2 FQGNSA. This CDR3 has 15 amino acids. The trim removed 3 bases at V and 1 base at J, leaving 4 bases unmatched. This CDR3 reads CASSFSGTSQETQYF. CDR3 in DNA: TGTGCCAGCAGCTTCTCCGGGACTAGCCAAGAGACCCAGTACTTC.

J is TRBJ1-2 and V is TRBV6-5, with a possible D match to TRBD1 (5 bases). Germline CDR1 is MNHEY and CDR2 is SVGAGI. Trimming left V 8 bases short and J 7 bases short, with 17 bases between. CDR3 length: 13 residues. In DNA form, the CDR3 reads TGTGCCAGCTCCGGATTGGGGGGGTTTGGCTACACCTTC. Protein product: CASSGLGGFGYTF.

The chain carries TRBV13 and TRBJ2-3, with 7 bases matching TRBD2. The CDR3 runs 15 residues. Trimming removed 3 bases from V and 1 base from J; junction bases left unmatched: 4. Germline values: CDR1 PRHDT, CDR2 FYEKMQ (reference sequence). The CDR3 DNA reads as TGTGCCAGCAGCTTGAGACTAGCCGGCACAGATACGCAGTATTTT. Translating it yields CASSLRLAGTDTQYF.

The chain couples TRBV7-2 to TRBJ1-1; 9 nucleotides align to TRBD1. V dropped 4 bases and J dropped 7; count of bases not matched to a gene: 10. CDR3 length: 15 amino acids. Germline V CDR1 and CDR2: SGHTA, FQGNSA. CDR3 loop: CASSSSTGGRGEAFF. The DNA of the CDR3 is TGTGCCAGCAGCTCCTCAACAGGGGGCCGCGGTGAAGCTTTCTTT.

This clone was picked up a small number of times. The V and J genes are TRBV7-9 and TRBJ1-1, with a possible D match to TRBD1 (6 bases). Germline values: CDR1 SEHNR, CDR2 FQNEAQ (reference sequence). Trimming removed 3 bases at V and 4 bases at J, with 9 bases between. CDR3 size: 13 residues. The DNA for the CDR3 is TGTGCCAGCAGCTTCGACAGGTCCACTGAAGCTTTCTTT. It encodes CASSFDRSTEAFF.

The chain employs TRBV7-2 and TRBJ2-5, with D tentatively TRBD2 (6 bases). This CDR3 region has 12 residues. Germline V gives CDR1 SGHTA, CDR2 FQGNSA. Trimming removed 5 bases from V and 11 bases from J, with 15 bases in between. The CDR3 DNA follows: TGTGCCAGCAGCAGTAGCGGAAAGGAGCAGTACTTC. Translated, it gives CASSSSGKEQYF. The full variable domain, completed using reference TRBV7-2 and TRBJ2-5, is GAGVSQSPSNKVTEKGKDVELRCDPISGHTALYWYRQSLGQGLEFLIYFQGNSAPDKSGLPSDRFSAERTGGSVSTLTIQRTQQEDSAVYLCASSSSGKEQYFGPGTRLLVL.

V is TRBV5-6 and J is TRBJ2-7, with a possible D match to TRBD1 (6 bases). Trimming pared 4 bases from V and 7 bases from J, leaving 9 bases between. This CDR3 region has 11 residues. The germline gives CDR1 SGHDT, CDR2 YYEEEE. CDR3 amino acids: CASSQTGEQYF. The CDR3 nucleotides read TGTGCCAGCAGCCAAACAGGGGAGCAGTACTTC.

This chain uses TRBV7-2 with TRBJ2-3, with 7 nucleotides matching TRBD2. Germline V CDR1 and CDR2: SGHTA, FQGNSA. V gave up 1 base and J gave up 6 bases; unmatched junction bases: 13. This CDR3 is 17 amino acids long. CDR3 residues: CASSLVGAGVPGDTQYF. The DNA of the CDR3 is TGTGCCAGCAGCTTAGTCGGCGCGGGAGTTCCAGGGGATACGCAGTATTTT.